This T cell receptor (beta chain) stems from a study of OX40 agonist ivuxolimab in advanced cancers. Study conclusions and caveats: Certain nonresponders likewise exhibited a low normalized T-cell clonal expansion.

Data came from immunoSEQ multiplex PCR; TCRdb stores just in-frame clones and leaves some out. The profile covers 42,000 or so clones, with roughly 86% appearing a single time and around 14% taken by the ten largest. About this clone: Its antigen is unknown.

The J segment lost 0 bases and the V segment lost 3 bases, leaving 7 bases of the junction unmatched. Germline V gene sequence: CDR1 SGHNT, CDR2 YYREEE (reference sequence). This CDR3 has 17 residues. This receptor was obtained from an adult with an advanced solid tumor such as melanoma, head and neck, liver or kidney cancer. This sequence joins TRBV5-4 and TRBJ1-5, with 9 bases lining up with TRBD1. The source was CD4+ or CD8+ T cells sorted from blood, collected in a trial of the OX40 agonist ivuxolimab. CDR3 nucleotides: TGTGCCAGCAGCTATCGGACAGGGGATTATAGCAATCAGCCCCAGCATTTT. Protein sequence: CASSYRTGDYSNQPQHF.